This entry features one TCR beta chain sequence. What it binds is unknown. One junction end disagrees with the germline gene, perhaps due to a read error. Between about 19 and 34 mg of unsorted bulk tissue served as the source from which RNA and DNA were co-extracted. The patients presented with primary liver carcinoma, which was managed through surgical resection. This entry is derived from a study of tumor-infiltrating lymphocytes in primary liver carcinoma. A constant-region primer served to make TCR beta cDNA from around 540 ng total RNA. Generation of the TCR beta libraries relied on three nested multiplex PCR rounds using slightly modified ARM-PCR. One entry per CDR3 protein, called by TCRdb with MiXCR from the multiplex PCR reads. Of around 100,000 distinct CDR3 sequences in the sample, under 70% are singletons; the top ten hold more than 10%. Whole-study results and caveats: Just about 7.5-24% of leading clones were found in every one of five regions.

This clonotype originated in a woman aged 60 to 75 with primary liver carcinoma and hepatitis B virus infection. The sample comprised liver tumor tissue from sampling region 2. Subset specified: tumor region T2, inferior pole.

The CDR3: CASSYYSSQSQEAQYF. CDR3 DNA: TGTGCCAGCAGTTACTACTCGTCGCAATCCCAAGAGGCCCAGTACTTC. The rearrangement joins TRBV6-5 to TRBJ2-5; D is uncertain. CDR3 length: 16 amino acids. CDR1 is MNHEY and CDR2 is SVGAGI in the germline V gene.